This T cell receptor (beta chain) appears in the sequencing data of a study of T cell responses to AZD1222 COVID-19 vaccine. The assay was immunoSEQ multiplex PCR, and TCRdb's table has in-frame clones only and misses some. This table has about 180,000 clones, roughly 91% appearing once. Trimming at V came to 3 bases and at J to 6 bases, leaving 1 base not matched to a gene. From germline, CDR1 is SNHLY and CDR2 FYNNEI. The CDR3 is 14 amino acids. The input for sequencing was peripheral blood, taken on day 0 of AZD1222 vaccination. V is TRBV2 and J is TRBJ1-5, with 11 bases lining up with TRBD1. This clonotype was sampled from an adult in good health. Here the CDR3 reads CASSEDRGPQPQHF. The CDR3 nucleotides are TGTGCCAGCAGTGAGGACAGGGGGCCTCAGCCCCAGCATTTT.